Each of the 2 T cell receptor beta chains below was sequenced from the same sample in a study of blood T cell repertoires in COVID-19. Profiling relied on immunoSEQ multiplex PCR, and the TCRdb table lists in-frame clones only, not all of them. The sample carries about 120,000 clones, 79% recorded once. The sequenced material came from peripheral blood. The receptor source for this set is an elderly woman with acute or convalescent COVID-19.

Points on this clone: In the same sample, other DNA sequences code for this CDR3. The genes are TRBV18 and TRBJ1-2; no firm D call. The CDR3 consists of 14 residues. Germline V gene sequence: CDR1 KGHSH, CDR2 LQKENI. Trimming left V 0 bases short and J 2 bases short, with 7 bases between. CDR3 sequence: CASSPPAENYGYTF. CDR3 coding DNA: TGTGCCAGCTCACCACCGGCAGAAAACTATGGCTACACCTTC.

The V and J genes are TRBV7-2 and TRBJ1-3; 9 nucleotides align to TRBD1. Germline assignment: CDR1 SGHTA and CDR2 FQGNSA. Trimming took 5 bases from V and 5 from J; bases not matched to a gene: 7. This CDR3 has 15 residues. CDR3 region: CASSPPGTGRNTIYF. The CDR3 nucleotides are TGTGCCAGCAGCCCCCCCGGGACAGGGCGAAACACCATATATTTT.